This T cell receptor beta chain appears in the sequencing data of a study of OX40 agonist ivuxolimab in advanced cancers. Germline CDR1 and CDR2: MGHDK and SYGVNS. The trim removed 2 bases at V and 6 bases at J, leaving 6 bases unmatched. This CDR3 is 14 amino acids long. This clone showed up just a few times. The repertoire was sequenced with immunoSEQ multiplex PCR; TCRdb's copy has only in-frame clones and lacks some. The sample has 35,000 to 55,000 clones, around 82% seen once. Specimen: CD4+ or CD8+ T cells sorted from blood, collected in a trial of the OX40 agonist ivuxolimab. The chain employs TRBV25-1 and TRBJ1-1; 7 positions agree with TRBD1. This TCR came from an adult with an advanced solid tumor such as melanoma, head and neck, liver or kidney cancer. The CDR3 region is CASSEIQGRAEAFF. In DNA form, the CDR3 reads TGTGCCAGCAGTGAAATACAGGGGAGGGCTGAAGCTTTCTTT.